The 7 T cell receptor beta chains given below trace back to one sample, sequenced in a study of human T cells and chemical hapten exposure (dated by TCRdb to the early 2020s). To prepare the library, RACE was applied. Sequencing was carried out with a NextSeq 500. TCRdb reprocessed the public reads (quality trimming at Q25 with fastp, clone calling with MiXCR) and kept in-frame beta chains. Every CDR3 protein is listed once, alongside the most common genes and DNA of its rows. The sample table shows 50,000 or so distinct CDR3 sequences, and approximately 9.9% are seen once. The ten largest clonotypes hold around a sixth of the sample. The time point label corresponds to: patch test 3, about 24 weeks after DPC sensitization. This sample's treatment or condition label indicates: therapeutic diphenylcyclopropenone sensitization with weekly scalp DPC. Sequences were derived from whole blood, sampled in connection with sensitization to the hapten diphenylcyclopropenone (DPC). The receptors shown here come from a woman aged 40 to 49 with alopecia areata. Some clones in this sample may be carry-over from other donors' samples.

To note about this clonotype: One base away lies a much larger clone, so this may be a sequencing read error. The chain uses TRBV5-1 and TRBJ1-6; D is unclear. This CDR3 region has 14 residues. CDR1 and CDR2 (germline): SGHRS, YFSETQ. CDR3 coding DNA: TGCGCCAGAAGCTCCGGGAGAGATAATTCACCCCTCCACTTT. Its protein is CARSSGRDNSPLHF.

The chain links TRBV7-9 to TRBJ1-1, with 7 positions matching TRBD1. CDR1 SEHNR and CDR2 FQNEAQ come from the germline V gene (reference sequence). V gave up 6 bases and J gave up 0 bases; unmatched junction bases: 10. CDR3 length: 16 amino acids. CDR3: CASSHTRGRMNTEAFF. The CDR3 DNA is TGTGCCAGCAGTCATACAAGGGGGCGGATGAACACTGAAGCTTTCTTT.

This clonotype was picked up many times. The J gene is TRBJ1-2, the V gene TRBV27; 10 positions match TRBD1. V shed 4 bases, J shed 8 bases, and the junction held 4 bases outside the gene matches. Germline V gene lookup returns CDR1 MNHEY and CDR2 SMNVEV (reference sequence). The CDR3 runs to 13 residues. CDR3 region: CASSSGTGAGYTF. The CDR3 DNA follows: TGTGCCAGCAGTTCTGGGACAGGGGCCGGCTACACCTTC.

This clonotype was counted ten times or more. The J gene is TRBJ1-2, the V gene TRBV7-6, with TRBD1 matching over 7 bases. The CDR3 is made up of 15 amino acids. Germline V gene lookup returns CDR1 SGHVS and CDR2 FNYEAQ. Losses at the gene ends were 1 base for V and 4 bases for J; bases not matched to a gene: 6. The CDR3 DNA reads TGTGCCAGCAGCTTAGGGAGACAGGGATCCTATGGCTACACCTTC. Translated: CASSLGRQGSYGYTF.

At least ten counts were recorded for this clonotype. The V gene is TRBV3-1, the J gene TRBJ1-5; possibly TRBD1 for D (5 bases). The CDR3 has 13 residues. CDR1 LGHDT and CDR2 YNNKEL come from the germline V gene (reference sequence). V lost 6 bases, J lost 6 bases, and 12 bases lay in between. The chain's CDR3 is CASSPKRGQPQHF. CDR3 coding DNA: TGTGCCAGCAGTCCAAAAAGGGGTCAGCCCCAGCATTTT.

The chain has TRBV7-9 and TRBJ1-6; the match to TRBD1 covers 7 bases. Germline CDR1 and CDR2: SEHNR and FQNEAQ (reference sequence). This CDR3 region has 14 residues. The ends lost 5 bases at V and 5 bases at J; junction bases unmatched: 3. The CDR3 protein is CASSLTGNNSPLHF. CDR3 coding DNA: TGTGCCAGCAGCCTGACAGGGAATAATTCACCCCTCCACTTT.

The V gene is TRBV20-1, the J gene TRBJ2-5; possibly TRBD2 for D (7 bases). CDR3 length equals 17 residues. V lost 5 bases, J lost 6 bases, and 28 bases lay in between. Germline CDR1 DFQATT, CDR2 SNEGSKA (reference sequence). The CDR3 nucleotides are TGCAGTGCTGCCCCCAGTGGGGGGGGCCTCACGGGCAAGACCCAGTACTTC. It translates to CSAAPSGGGLTGKTQYF.